These 5 T cell receptor beta chains came from one sample sequenced in a study of cytomegalovirus exposure and HLA in healthy donors. The study ran its PCR with 60 Vbeta and 13 Jbeta primers. Profiled with immunoSEQ multiplex PCR; TCRdb holds only in-frame clones, not every one. The sample holds more than 95,000 clones; about four fifths are singletons and the top ten take 1.3%. The specimen sequenced was PBMCs. These receptors originate from a man younger than 40 in good health and CMV-seronegative.

This chain links TRBV6-5 with TRBJ2-3, with D perhaps TRBD1 (5 bases). This CDR3 is built from 15 residues. Germline V gives CDR1 MNHEY, CDR2 SVGAGI. V shed 0 bases and J shed 2 bases, with 9 bases lying between them. CDR3 bases: TGTGCCAGCAGTTACTCCGGACAAATCACAGATACGCAGTATTTT. Protein product: CASSYSGQITDTQYF.

This clone showed up just a few times. The CDR3 spells CASNRRETNQPQHF. The CDR3 DNA follows: TGTGCCAGCAACCGCAGGGAAACCAATCAGCCCCAGCATTTT. The gene calls are TRBV6-6 and TRBJ1-5; D is perhaps TRBD1 (5 bases). Trimming pared 7 bases from V and 3 bases from J, leaving 13 bases between. Germline V gene lookup returns CDR1 MNHNY and CDR2 SVGAGI (reference sequence). This CDR3 spans 14 amino acids.

The chain carries TRBV5-1 and TRBJ2-1; the match to TRBD2 covers 7 bases. V lost 3 bases to trimming and J lost 8 bases; unmatched junction nucleotides: 11. The germline CDR1 and CDR2 sequences are SGHRS and YFSETQ. The CDR3 has 15 residues. CDR3 protein: CASSSREAGTDEQFF. The CDR3 coding sequence is TGCGCCAGCAGCTCTCGGGAAGCGGGAACAGATGAGCAGTTCTTC. Supplemented by reference TRBV5-1 and TRBJ2-1, the full variable domain reads KAGVTQTPRYLIKTRGQQVTLSCSPISGHRSVSWYQQTPGQGLQFLFEYFSETQRNKGNFPGRFSGRQFSNSRSEMNVSTLELGDSALYLCASSSREAGTDEQFFGPGTRLTVL.

The genes are TRBV9 and TRBJ2-7; possibly TRBD1 for D (5 bases). The CDR3 spans 14 residues. Trimming removed 0 bases from V and 4 bases from J, with 11 bases in between. Germline CDR1 and CDR2: SGDLS and YYNGEE. The CDR3 nucleotides read TGTGCCAGCAGCGTAGCAGACAGTAGATACGAGCAGTACTTC. Translating it yields CASSVADSRYEQYF.

The genes are TRBV19 and TRBJ2-2, with D perhaps matching TRBD1 (6 bases). This CDR3 spans 15 amino acids. The V and J ends lost 5 bases and 3 bases respectively, with 13 bases between them. Germline CDR1 LNHDA, CDR2 SQIVND (reference sequence). The CDR3, as DNA: TGTGCCAGTAGTTTTACAGGGTCAGACACCGGGGAGCTGTTTTTT. Protein: CASSFTGSDTGELFF.